What follows are 19 T cell receptor beta chains derived from one specimen sequenced in a study of CD8 T cells in ankylosing spondylitis. These receptors' antigens are unknown. TCRdb analysed the 5' RACE reads with MiXCR anew, one entry per CDR3 protein. The sample shows a few hundred thousand distinct CDR3 sequences, around 18% of them seen only once. Study results and limitations: There was a TCR beta motif, made of roughly eight highly homologous variants, that appeared characteristic of ankylosing spondylitis blood.

Sequencing used blood, either unsorted or a sorted T cell fraction (not recorded which). These receptors all come from a male donor with ankylosing spondylitis.

This clonotype was found many times. J is TRBJ2-3 and V is TRBV4-1; 10 bases match TRBD2. Germline V CDR1 and CDR2: MGHRA, YSYEKL. V was clipped by 2 bases and J by 2 bases; unmatched bases: 4. The CDR3 totals 16 residues. The CDR3 bases are TGCGCCAGCAGCCAAAGGCTAGCGGGGGCCACAGATACGCAGTATTTT. Encoded protein: CASSQRLAGATDTQYF.

The J gene is TRBJ2-3, the V gene TRBV4-3, with D possibly TRBD2 on 6 matching bases. From germline, CDR1 is LGHNA and CDR2 YSLEER. Trimming removed 0 bases from V and 1 base from J, with 14 bases in between. CDR3 length: 17 amino acids. CDR3 sequence reads: CASSQDGAPSGTDTQYF. CDR3 coding DNA: TGCGCCAGCAGCCAAGATGGGGCCCCTAGCGGCACAGATACGCAGTATTTT.

J is TRBJ1-1 and V is TRBV20-1; 11 positions agree with TRBD1. With V trimmed by 7 bases and J by 5 bases, 3 bases remained unmatched. The CDR3 totals 12 residues. The V gene's germline CDR1 is DFQATT and CDR2 SNEGSKA (reference sequence). CDR3 protein: CSGTGGATEAFF. The CDR3 DNA is TGCAGTGGGACAGGGGGCGCGACTGAAGCTTTCTTT.

The rearrangement uses TRBV7-3 and TRBJ2-1, with 7 bases lining up with TRBD1. Unmatched junction bases numbered 10, after V lost 2 bases and J lost 9 bases. Per the germline V gene, CDR1 is SGHTA and CDR2 is FQGTGA. There are 15 residues in the CDR3. CDR3 sequence reads: CASSLSLGDSVEQFF. For the CDR3, the DNA is TGTGCCAGCAGCTTATCGCTCGGGGACAGTGTTGAGCAGTTCTTC. The full variable domain, in which reference TRBV7-3 and TRBJ2-1 provide the parts outside the CDR3, is GAGVSQTPSNKVTEKGKYVELRCDPISGHTALYWYRQSLGQGPEFLIYFQGTGAADDSGLPNDRFFAVRPEGSVSTLKIQRTERGDSAVYLCASSLSLGDSVEQFFGPGTRLTVL.

The table lists this clonotype with many counts. V is TRBV6-4 and J is TRBJ2-1, with a weak D call TRBD2 (5 bases). Trimming left V 10 bases short and J 5 bases short, with 18 bases between. The V gene's germline CDR1 is MRHNA and CDR2 SNTAGT. The CDR3 length is 14 residues. The CDR3 DNA reads TGTGCCATCAGAGAGGGCAAGGGTCACAATGAGCAGTTCTTC. Its translation is CAIREGKGHNEQFF.

The V gene is TRBV6-2 or TRBV6-3, the J gene TRBJ2-1; TRBD2 matches at 10 bases. This CDR3 region has 11 residues. The germline V gene has CDR1 MNHEY and CDR2 SVGEGT. V shed 8 bases and J 12 bases; nucleotides not matched to a gene: 4. The CDR3 spells CASELAGLQFF. The CDR3 DNA follows: TGTGCCAGCGAACTAGCGGGGTTGCAGTTCTTC.

V gene TRBV5-4 combines with J gene TRBJ2-1; 8 positions agree with TRBD2. The germline CDR1 and CDR2 sequences are SGHNT and YYREEE (reference sequence). CDR3 length equals 14 residues. The V and J ends lost 6 bases and 7 bases, in that order; junction bases with no gene match: 9. The CDR3 DNA reads as TGTGCCAGCATCGAAGCGGGAGCGAAGAATGAGCAGTTCTTC. This translates into CASIEAGAKNEQFF.

The rearrangement links TRBV3-1 to TRBJ2-7, with D perhaps matching TRBD2 (6 bases). CDR3 length: 15 residues. Germline CDR1 is LGHDT and CDR2 is YNNKEL (reference sequence). Trimming stripped 0 bases from V and 4 bases from J, with 13 bases between. The chain's CDR3 is CASSQEGGNPYEQYF. CDR3 DNA sequence: TGTGCCAGCAGCCAAGAAGGCGGGAACCCTTACGAGCAGTACTTC.

This clonotype was seen a handful of times. V and J are TRBV6-1 and TRBJ2-1; the match to TRBD1 covers 9 bases. The ends lost 3 bases at V and 2 bases at J; junction bases unmatched: 5. The germline CDR1 and CDR2 sequences are MNHNS and SASEGT. The CDR3 sequence is 16 residues long. The CDR3 is CASSETGGWAYNEQFF. The CDR3 DNA reads as TGTGCCAGCAGTGAGACAGGGGGATGGGCCTACAATGAGCAGTTCTTC.

This clonotype was observed a few times. The chain combines TRBV20-1 with TRBJ2-5; D call uncertain. Germline lookup yields CDR1 DFQATT and CDR2 SNEGSKA (reference sequence). The CDR3 totals 16 residues. Trimming pared 2 bases from V and 4 bases from J, leaving 20 bases between. The CDR3 region has the DNA TGCAGTGCTAGACCGCATACTCCCTCGTTGGGAGAGACCCAGTACTTC. It encodes CSARPHTPSLGETQYF.

The genes are TRBV11-2 and TRBJ2-3; D remains unclear. Germline assignment: CDR1 SGHAT and CDR2 FQNNGV. The CDR3 covers 15 residues. Between the trimmed V and J ends, which lost 0 bases and 0 bases, there was a span of 7 bases. CDR3 amino acids: CASSLEARSTDTQYF. DNA for the CDR3: TGTGCCAGCAGCTTAGAGGCGCGGAGCACAGATACGCAGTATTTT.

This clonotype appeared a few times. The V gene is TRBV2, the J gene TRBJ2-3; 8 nucleotides match TRBD1. The CDR3 extends over 14 amino acids. The ends lost 8 bases at V and 3 bases at J; junction bases unmatched: 7. Germline CDR1 reads SNHLY; CDR2 reads FYNNEI. Written as DNA, the CDR3 is TGTGCCAGCGTGGGACAGGTCCCAACAGATACGCAGTATTTT. Residues: CASVGQVPTDTQYF.

This clonotype was seen a few times. The chain carries TRBV3-1 and TRBJ1-2; D call uncertain. The length of the CDR3 is 14 residues. Germline V gives CDR1 LGHDT, CDR2 YNNKEL (reference sequence). Trimming stripped 0 bases from V and 5 bases from J, with 10 bases between. The DNA for the CDR3 is TGTGCCAGCAGCCAAGATAGGGATGGATATGGCTACACCTTC. Amino acids: CASSQDRDGYGYTF.

The genes are TRBV27 and TRBJ2-2, with D tentatively TRBD2 (7 bases). The CDR3 is 17 residues long. Germline CDR1 MNHEY, CDR2 SMNVEV (reference sequence). V was pared by 0 bases and J by 3 bases, with 14 bases between. Here the CDR3 reads CASSLSGGGPHTGELFF. DNA of the CDR3: TGTGCCAGCAGTTTATCGGGGGGGGGCCCCCACACCGGGGAGCTGTTTTTT.

The sample holds a few counts of this clonotype. The CDR3 sequence is CASSHPLTWAGLSYEQYF. CDR3 DNA sequence: TGTGCCAGCAGCCACCCGTTAACTTGGGCAGGCCTCTCCTACGAGCAGTACTTC. The J gene is TRBJ2-7, the V gene TRBV14; no definite D call. The V and J ends lost 3 bases and 0 bases respectively, with 21 bases between them. The germline gives CDR1 SGHDN, CDR2 FVKESK. This CDR3 region has 18 residues. Supplemented by reference TRBV14 and TRBJ2-7, the full variable domain reads EAGVTQFPSHSVIEKGQTVTLRCDPISGHDNLYWYRRVMGKEIKFLLHFVKESKQDESGMPNNRFLAERTGGTYSTLKVQPAELEDSGVYFCASSHPLTWAGLSYEQYFGPGTRLTVT.

The chain couples TRBV4-1 to TRBJ1-6; a possible D gene is TRBD1 (5 bases). Trimming took off 4 bases at V and 7 bases at J, with 20 bases between the two ends. The CDR3 length is 17 residues. The germline V gene encodes CDR1 MGHRA and CDR2 YSYEKL. DNA for the CDR3: TGCGCCAGCAGCCCTCGGGTAGGGGACTGGGCAAATTCACCCCTCCACTTT. It is translated as CASSPRVGDWANSPLHF.

The rearrangement links TRBV12-3 or TRBV12-4 to TRBJ1-4; TRBD1 matches at 8 bases. The CDR3 length is 14 residues. V trimming: 8 bases; J trimming: 0 bases; junction bases outside the gene matches: 2. For the CDR3, the DNA is TGTGCCAGCGCGGGACAGGCAACTAATGAAAAACTGTTTTTT. Translating gives CASAGQATNEKLFF.

V usage is TRBV12-3 or TRBV12-4 and J usage is TRBJ2-3; 9 nucleotides match TRBD2. This CDR3 contains 17 residues. Germline trimming cut 5 bases from V and 1 base from J; bases unmatched to any gene: 10. Here the CDR3 reads CASSPWASGIGTDTQYF. As DNA, the CDR3 is TGTGCCAGCAGTCCCTGGGCTAGCGGGATAGGCACAGATACGCAGTATTTT.

This chain joins TRBV6-5 and TRBJ1-2, with D perhaps matching TRBD1 (5 bases). V was pared by 0 bases and J by 0 bases, with 8 bases between. The germline CDR1 and CDR2 sequences are MNHEY and SVGAGI. The CDR3 sequence is 15 residues long. The CDR3 loop reads CASSYSWDPNYGYTF. CDR3 nucleotide sequence: TGTGCCAGCAGTTACTCCTGGGACCCTAACTATGGCTACACCTTC.